The 3 T cell receptor beta chains below all came from one sample that was sequenced in a study of T cell changes during pregnancy in multiple sclerosis. TCRdb's copy holds only in-frame clones and misses some; the assay was immunoSEQ multiplex PCR. The table includes tens of thousands of clones, roughly 90% detected once. Sequenced here: CD4+ T cells from peripheral blood mononuclear cells, sampled in the second trimester of pregnancy. The receptors stem from a female donor with multiple sclerosis, enrolled in a pregnancy study.

The rearrangement links TRBV19 to TRBJ2-2; 7 bases fit TRBD2. The CDR3 is made up of 18 amino acids. V shed 1 base and J 5 bases; nucleotides not matched to a gene: 13. The germline V gene has CDR1 LNHDA and CDR2 SQIVND (reference sequence). The CDR3 DNA follows: TGTGCCAGTAGTATAGGGGCGCGGGGCGGGAGAACAACCGGGGAGCTGTTTTTT. Residues: CASSIGARGGRTTGELFF.

This chain uses TRBV5-1 with TRBJ1-4; TRBD1 matches at 9 bases. Germline CDR1 and CDR2: SGHRS and YFSETQ. CDR3 length equals 15 residues. V was clipped by 0 bases and J by 8 bases; unmatched bases: 5. As DNA, the CDR3 is TGCGCCAGCAGCTTGGGGGACAGGGAAGGGGAAAAACTGTTTTTT. Its protein is CASSLGDREGEKLFF.

The gene calls are TRBV30 and TRBJ1-3; D ambiguous. Trimming stripped 4 bases from V and 9 bases from J, with 22 bases between. The germline V gene encodes CDR1 GTSNPN and CDR2 SVGIG (reference sequence). The CDR3 length is 15 residues. CDR3 protein: CAWIPGATLVGTIYF. The CDR3 nucleotides are TGTGCCTGGATCCCCGGAGCTACTCTGGTGGGCACCATATATTTT.